This T cell receptor beta chain was identified in a study of cytomegalovirus exposure and HLA in healthy donors. Researchers ran the PCR with 60 Vbeta and 13 Jbeta primers. Clones were sequenced by immunoSEQ multiplex PCR, and TCRdb holds only the in-frame ones, with some missing. The sample holds around 150,000 clones; 60% to 80% are singletons and the top ten take 2% to 2.5%. V was trimmed by 6 bases and J by 4 bases, leaving 15 bases between them. Germline V CDR1 and CDR2: MNHNS, SASEGT. This CDR3 has 14 amino acids. The chain has TRBV6-1 and TRBJ1-2, with D perhaps matching TRBD1 (6 bases). The material sequenced was PBMCs. The receptor comes from a man under 40 in good health and CMV-seronegative. The CDR3 DNA sequence: TGTGCCAGCAGCAACAGGGAACAGGGCTATGGCTACACCTTC. Translated: CASSNREQGYGYTF.